These 22 T cell receptor beta chains came from one sample sequenced in a study of cytomegalovirus exposure and HLA in healthy donors. In the PCR, 60 Vbeta and 13 Jbeta primers were used. Profiling relied on immunoSEQ multiplex PCR, and the TCRdb table lists in-frame clones only, not all of them. The repertoire holds under 200,000 clones, 84% seen once, with 0.38% in the top ten. Material for sequencing was PBMCs. Receptors were obtained from a boy aged 2 to 10 in good health and CMV-seronegative.

This clone was seen only once. The rearrangement joins TRBV23-1 to TRBJ1-5; TRBD1 matches 9 bases. TRBV23-1 is an ORF for which the function is uncertain. Unmatched junction bases numbered 16, after V lost 2 bases and J lost 2 bases. The CDR3 contains 20 residues. Written as DNA, the CDR3 is TGCGCCAGCAGTCAACCCGGCGGCCCGGGACAGGGAGATTGCAATCAGCCCCAGCATTTT. It is translated as CASSQPGGPGQGDCNQPQHF.

This clone was recorded only once. The chain carries TRBV2 and TRBJ2-1; 11 positions match TRBD2. Trimming took 7 bases from V and 8 from J; bases not matched to a gene: 4. This CDR3 spans 13 amino acids. CDR1 is SNHLY and CDR2 is FYNNEI in the germline V gene. CDR3 sequence reads: CASKVSGGDEQFF. As DNA, the CDR3 is TGTGCCAGCAAAGTTAGCGGGGGGGATGAGCAGTTCTTC.

The chain joins TRBV4-1 to TRBJ2-1; 7 positions match TRBD1. The CDR3 has 15 amino acids. Trimming cost V 0 bases and J 10 bases; bases outside gene matches: 9. Germline loops: CDR1 MGHRA, CDR2 YSYEKL. The CDR3 reads CASSQDPQGMEEQFF. In nucleotides, the CDR3 is TGCGCCAGCAGCCAAGATCCACAGGGGATGGAGGAGCAGTTCTTC.

This clone was seen only a few times. The V gene is TRBV6-5, the J gene TRBJ1-2; a possible D gene is TRBD1 (5 bases). The CDR3 runs 16 residues. Trimming stripped 0 bases from V and 3 bases from J, with 14 bases between. Germline V gene sequence: CDR1 MNHEY, CDR2 SVGAGI. The CDR3 sequence: CASSYSGQGKDYGYTF. For the CDR3, the DNA is TGTGCCAGCAGTTACTCGGGGCAGGGTAAAGACTATGGCTACACCTTC.

This clone is a singleton in its sample. This chain links TRBV7-9 with TRBJ2-5; TRBD2 matches at 8 bases. The CDR3 has 17 residues. Germline V gene sequence: CDR1 SEHNR, CDR2 FQNEAQ (reference sequence). V was pared by 4 bases and J by 1 base, with 11 bases of the junction left unmatched. CDR3 in DNA: TGTGCCAGCAGCTCAAGTACGACGGGGGGGGTCCAAGAGACCCAGTACTTC. Its translation is CASSSSTTGGVQETQYF.

The gene calls are TRBV5-1 and TRBJ2-7; 7 bases map to TRBD1. Per the germline V gene, CDR1 is SGHRS and CDR2 is YFSETQ. V gave up 4 bases and J gave up 1 base; unmatched junction bases: 8. This CDR3 spans 15 amino acids. Here the CDR3 DNA reads TGCGCCAGCAGCCCCGACAGGGTCTCTTCCTACGAGCAGTACTTC. The encoded protein is CASSPDRVSSYEQYF. The full variable domain, rest sourced from reference TRBV5-1 and TRBJ2-7, is KAGVTQTPRYLIKTRGQQVTLSCSPISGHRSVSWYQQTPGQGLQFLFEYFSETQRNKGNFPGRFSGRQFSNSRSEMNVSTLELGDSALYLCASSPDRVSSYEQYFGPGTRLTVT.

This sequence joins TRBV27 and TRBJ1-4; D remains unclear. There are 13 residues in the CDR3. V lost 2 bases and J 8 bases, leaving 9 bases between the germline ends. Per germline, CDR1 MNHEY and CDR2 SMNVEV (reference sequence). CDR3 amino acids: CASSLPTKEKLFF. The DNA of the CDR3 is TGTGCCAGCAGTTTACCGACAAAGGAAAAACTGTTTTTT. Drawing the rest from reference TRBV27 and TRBJ1-4, the complete variable domain is EAQVTQNPRYLITVTGKKLTVTCSQNMNHEYMSWYRQDPGLGLRQIYYSMNVEVTDKGDVPEGYKVSRKEKRNFPLILESPSPNQTSLYFCASSLPTKEKLFFGSGTQLSVL.

This clone has just a few counts. J is TRBJ2-7 and V is TRBV28; D may be TRBD2 (5 bases). The germline V gene has CDR1 MDHEN and CDR2 SYDVKM. The CDR3 extends over 14 amino acids. Deletions cut 5 bases from V and 5 bases from J, with 16 bases between. CDR3 in amino acids: CASSPQTTYHEQYF. Here the CDR3 DNA reads TGTGCCAGCAGTCCCCAGACTACATATCACGAGCAGTACTTC.

The CDR3: CATSRDGAGGMDEQFF. For the CDR3, the DNA is TGTGCCACCAGCAGAGATGGAGCGGGAGGTATGGATGAGCAGTTCTTC. This chain joins TRBV15 and TRBJ2-1; 9 bases fit TRBD2. The V and J ends lost 0 bases and 8 bases, in that order; junction bases with no gene match: 8. This CDR3 spans 16 amino acids. Germline V gene sequence: CDR1 LNHNV, CDR2 YYDKDF (reference sequence).

The chain carries TRBV6-5 and TRBJ2-1; TRBD2 matches 10 bases. V was clipped by 6 bases and J by 9 bases; unmatched bases: 11. Looked up from germline, CDR1 is MNHEY and CDR2 is SVGAGI. CDR3 length: 15 amino acids. CDR3 coding DNA: TGTGCCAGCAGCCGTTCCCCTAGCGGGAGTATTGAGCAGTTCTTC. Its translation: CASSRSPSGSIEQFF.

The chain recombines TRBV21-1 with TRBJ2-4; the table's D call TRBD2 went unverified against the DNA. TRBV21-1 is reported as a pseudogene. The CDR3 is 21 amino acids. The CDR3 DNA reads as TGTGCCAGCAGCAAAGCGCTTTTGGGCGGGTGGGAGAACGTAGCCAAAAACATTCAGTACTTC. Translating it yields CASSKALLGGWENVAKNIQYF.

This chain uses TRBV10-1 with TRBJ2-3; TRBD1 agrees at 8 bases. Germline-derived CDR1 and CDR2 are WNHNN and SYGVQD (reference sequence). CDR3 length equals 17 residues. V lost 6 bases and J lost 5; bases outside the gene matches: 16. In DNA form, the CDR3 reads TGCGCCAGCAGGCTATCGACAGGGGACCCCAAGCTAGATACGCAGTATTTT. It codes for CASRLSTGDPKLDTQYF.

The chain uses TRBV6-5 and TRBJ1-4; 9 bases line up with TRBD1. Germline trimming cut 2 bases from V and 10 bases from J; bases unmatched to any gene: 8. Germline assignment: CDR1 MNHEY and CDR2 SVGAGI. The CDR3 runs 15 residues. For the CDR3, the DNA is TGTGCCAGCAGTTACGAACAGGGGGCTTTCGGAAAACTGTTTTTT. Its protein product is CASSYEQGAFGKLFF.

This clone was picked up one time. The chain recombines TRBV10-1 with TRBJ1-1; possible D gene TRBD1, 6 bases. V dropped 5 bases and J dropped 4 bases, with 11 bases sitting between them. Germline-derived CDR1 and CDR2 are WNHNN and SYGVQD (reference sequence). The length of the CDR3 is 13 residues. The CDR3 protein is CASSRGGGTEAFF. In DNA form, the CDR3 reads TGCGCCAGCAGTAGGGGGGGAGGCACTGAAGCTTTCTTT.

The chain joins TRBV25-1 to TRBJ1-2, with D uncertain. Trimming removed 6 bases from V and 8 bases from J, with 10 bases in between. The CDR3 spans 11 residues. CDR1 and CDR2 (germline): MGHDK, SYGVNS. CDR3 amino acids: CASSATRGYTF. CDR3 DNA sequence: TGTGCCAGCAGCGCGACTCGGGGCTACACCTTC.

Only one count was recorded for this clone. The chain couples TRBV6-1 to TRBJ2-1; 10 bases align to TRBD2. This CDR3 has 17 amino acids. V trimming: 2 bases; J trimming: 3 bases; junction bases outside the gene matches: 7. Looked up from germline, CDR1 is MNHNS and CDR2 is SASEGT. CDR3 loop: CASSETPGTSVYNEQFF. CDR3 in DNA: TGTGCCAGCAGTGAAACACCCGGGACTAGCGTCTACAATGAGCAGTTCTTC.

V is TRBV29-1 and J is TRBJ2-5; 13 bases are shared with TRBD2. The CDR3 contains 17 residues. J gave up 5 bases and V 0 bases, and 9 bases lay outside the gene matches. Germline loops: CDR1 SQVTM, CDR2 ANQGSEA. The DNA for the CDR3 is TGCAGCGTTGAAGATCCCACTAGCGGGAGGGCCGGGGAGACCCAGTACTTC. It translates to CSVEDPTSGRAGETQYF.

DNA of the CDR3: TGTGCCAGCAGTGGATACAGGGGGCTTTCACCCCTCCACTTT. This encodes CASSGYRGLSPLHF. The genes are TRBV25-1 and TRBJ1-6; 9 nucleotides match TRBD1. V lost 4 bases, J lost 9 bases, and 4 bases stayed unmatched. Germline assignment: CDR1 MGHDK and CDR2 SYGVNS. This CDR3 has 14 amino acids.

The chain uses TRBV4-1 and TRBJ2-1, with a weak D call TRBD2 (6 bases). The CDR3 length is 15 residues. Trimming removed 0 bases from V and 6 bases from J, with 12 bases in between. Germline CDR1 and CDR2: MGHRA and YSYEKL. In nucleotides, the CDR3 is TGCGCCAGCAGCCAAGATCTAAGGGACTTCAATGAGCAGTTCTTC. Translated, it gives CASSQDLRDFNEQFF.

This chain uses TRBV5-1 with TRBJ2-7, with TRBD1 matching 7 bases. The germline V gene encodes CDR1 SGHRS and CDR2 YFSETQ. This CDR3 contains 14 residues. V lost 4 bases, J lost 3 bases, and 7 bases stayed unmatched. The CDR3 DNA is TGCGCCAGCAGCCCTGGGACAGTTCACTACGAGCAGTACTTC. It is translated as CASSPGTVHYEQYF.

The genes are TRBV11-2 and TRBJ2-5; 7 positions agree with TRBD1. V lost 7 bases, J lost 5 bases, and 4 bases stayed unmatched. CDR1 SGHAT and CDR2 FQNNGV come from the germline V gene. The CDR3 spans 12 residues. CDR3 in DNA: TGTGCCAGCAAGACAGGGCGTGAGACCCAGTACTTC. Amino acid sequence: CASKTGRETQYF.

This clone appeared once. CDR3 region: CASRPPGQVYEQYF. For the CDR3, the DNA is TGTGCCAGCAGGCCACCGGGACAGGTATACGAGCAGTACTTC. This chain joins TRBV6-6 and TRBJ2-7; 8 nucleotides line up with TRBD1. V lost 6 bases and J lost 4; bases outside the gene matches: 8. This CDR3 is built from 14 residues. The V gene's germline CDR1 is MNHNY and CDR2 SVGAGI (reference sequence).